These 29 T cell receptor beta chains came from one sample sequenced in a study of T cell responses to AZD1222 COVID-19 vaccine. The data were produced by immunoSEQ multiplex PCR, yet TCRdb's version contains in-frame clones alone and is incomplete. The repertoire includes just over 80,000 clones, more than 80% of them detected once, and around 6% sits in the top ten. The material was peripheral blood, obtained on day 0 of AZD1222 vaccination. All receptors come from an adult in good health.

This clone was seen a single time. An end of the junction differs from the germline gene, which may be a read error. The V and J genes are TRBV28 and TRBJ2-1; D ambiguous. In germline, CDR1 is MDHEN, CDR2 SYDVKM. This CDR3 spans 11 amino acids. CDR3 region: CASSFYSEQFF. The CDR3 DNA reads TGTGCCAGCAGTTTTTACAGTGAGCAGTTCTTC.

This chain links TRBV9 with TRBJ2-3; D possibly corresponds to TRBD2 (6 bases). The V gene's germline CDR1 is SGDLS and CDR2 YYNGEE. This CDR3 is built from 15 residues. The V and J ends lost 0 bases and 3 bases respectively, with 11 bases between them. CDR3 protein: CASSVVEGRTDTQYF. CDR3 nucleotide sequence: TGTGCCAGCAGCGTAGTAGAGGGGAGGACAGATACGCAGTATTTT.

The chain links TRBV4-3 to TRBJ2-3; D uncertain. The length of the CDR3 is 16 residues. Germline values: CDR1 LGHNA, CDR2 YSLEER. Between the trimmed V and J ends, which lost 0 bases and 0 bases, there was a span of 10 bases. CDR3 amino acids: CASSQDPRRSTDTQYF. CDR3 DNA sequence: TGCGCCAGCAGCCAAGATCCCCGCCGTAGCACAGATACGCAGTATTTT.

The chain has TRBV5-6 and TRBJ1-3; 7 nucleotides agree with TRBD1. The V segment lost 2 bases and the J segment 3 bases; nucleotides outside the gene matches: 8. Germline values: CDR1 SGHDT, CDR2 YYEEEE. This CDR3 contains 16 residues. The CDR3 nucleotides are TGTGCCAGCAGCTTATTGCGGGACAGAAGTGGAAACACCATATATTTT. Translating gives CASSLLRDRSGNTIYF.

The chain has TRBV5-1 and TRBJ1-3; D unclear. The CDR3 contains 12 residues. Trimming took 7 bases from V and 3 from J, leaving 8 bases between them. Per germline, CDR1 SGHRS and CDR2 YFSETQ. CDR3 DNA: TGCGCCAGCGCCGGGGATGGAAACACCATATATTTT. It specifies CASAGDGNTIYF.

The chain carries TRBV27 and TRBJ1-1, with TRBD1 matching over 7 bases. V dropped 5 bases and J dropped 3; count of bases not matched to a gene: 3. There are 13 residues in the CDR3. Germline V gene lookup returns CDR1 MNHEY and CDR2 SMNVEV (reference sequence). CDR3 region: CASSPTGDTEAFF. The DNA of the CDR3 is TGTGCCAGCAGTCCTACAGGGGACACTGAAGCTTTCTTT.

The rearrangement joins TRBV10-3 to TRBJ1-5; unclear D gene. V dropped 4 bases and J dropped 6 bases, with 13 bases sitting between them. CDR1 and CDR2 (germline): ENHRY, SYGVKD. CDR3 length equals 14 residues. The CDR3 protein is CAISAVSSAQPQHF. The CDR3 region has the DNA TGTGCCATCAGTGCTGTCAGTTCGGCTCAGCCCCAGCATTTT.

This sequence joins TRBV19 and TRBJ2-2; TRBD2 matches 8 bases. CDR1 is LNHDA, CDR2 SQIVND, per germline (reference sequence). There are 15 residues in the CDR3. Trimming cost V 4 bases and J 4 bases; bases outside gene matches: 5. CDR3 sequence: CASSTAGVITGELFF. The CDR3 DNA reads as TGTGCCAGTAGTACAGCGGGGGTGATCACCGGGGAGCTGTTTTTT.

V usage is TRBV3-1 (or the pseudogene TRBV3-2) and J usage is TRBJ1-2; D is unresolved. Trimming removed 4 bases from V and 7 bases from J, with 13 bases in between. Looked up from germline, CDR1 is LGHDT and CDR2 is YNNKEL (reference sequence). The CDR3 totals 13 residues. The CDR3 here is CASSPKTGLGYTF. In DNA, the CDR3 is TGTGCCAGCAGCCCCAAAACGGGCCTTGGCTACACCTTC.

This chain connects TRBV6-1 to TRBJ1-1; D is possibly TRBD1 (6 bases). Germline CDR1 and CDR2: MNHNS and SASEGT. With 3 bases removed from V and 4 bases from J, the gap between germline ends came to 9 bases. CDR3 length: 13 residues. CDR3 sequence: CASSDRGGTEAFF. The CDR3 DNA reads TGTGCCAGCAGTGATAGGGGGGGCACTGAAGCTTTCTTT.

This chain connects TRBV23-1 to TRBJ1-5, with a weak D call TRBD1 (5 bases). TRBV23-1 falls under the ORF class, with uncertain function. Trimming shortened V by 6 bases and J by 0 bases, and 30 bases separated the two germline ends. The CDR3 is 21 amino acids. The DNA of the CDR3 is TGCGCCAGCAGCCCCCTGAGGACCAGGGTTATAGGGCTATATAGCAATCAGCCCCAGCATTTT. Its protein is CASSPLRTRVIGLYSNQPQHF.

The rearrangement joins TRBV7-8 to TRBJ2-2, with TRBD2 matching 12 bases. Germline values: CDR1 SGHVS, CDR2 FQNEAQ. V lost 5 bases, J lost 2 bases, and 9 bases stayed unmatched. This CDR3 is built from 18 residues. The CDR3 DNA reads TGTGCCAGCAGCCGTGGGCTAGCGGGGGGGATAAACACCGGGGAGCTGTTTTTT. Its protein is CASSRGLAGGINTGELFF. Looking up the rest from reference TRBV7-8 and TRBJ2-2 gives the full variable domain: GAGVSQSPRYKVAKRGQDVALRCDPISGHVSLFWYQQALGQGPEFLTYFQNEAQLDKSGLPSDRFFAERPEGSVSTLKIQRTQQEDSAVYLCASSRGLAGGINTGELFFGEGSRLTVL.

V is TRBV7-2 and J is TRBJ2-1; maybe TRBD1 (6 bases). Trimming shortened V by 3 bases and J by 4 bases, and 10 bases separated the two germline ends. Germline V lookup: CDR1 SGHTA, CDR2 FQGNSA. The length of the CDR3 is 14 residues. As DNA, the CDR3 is TGTGCCAGCAGCTTTCCAGGGGTTTACAATGAGCAGTTCTTC. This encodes CASSFPGVYNEQFF.

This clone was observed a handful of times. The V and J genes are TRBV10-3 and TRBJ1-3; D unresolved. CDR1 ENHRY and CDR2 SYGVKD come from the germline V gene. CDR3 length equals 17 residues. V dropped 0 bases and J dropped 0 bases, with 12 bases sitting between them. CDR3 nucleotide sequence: TGTGCCATCAGTGAGTCGAATGGGAGAATCTCTGGAAACACCATATATTTT. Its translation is CAISESNGRISGNTIYF.

CDR3 sequence (DNA): TGCGCCAGCGGAGGGGAGGTGGATCAGCCCCAGCATTTT. Amino acids: CASGGEVDQPQHF. The gene calls are TRBV10-2 and TRBJ1-5, with a possible D match to TRBD1 (5 bases). Looked up from germline, CDR1 is WSHSY and CDR2 is SAAADI. Trimming took off 8 bases at V and 5 bases at J, with 13 bases between the two ends. The CDR3 contains 13 residues.

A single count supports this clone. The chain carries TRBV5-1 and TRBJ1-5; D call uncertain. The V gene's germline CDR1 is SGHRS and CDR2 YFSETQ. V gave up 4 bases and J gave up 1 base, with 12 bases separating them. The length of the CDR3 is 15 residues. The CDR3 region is CASSPGWVSNQPQHF. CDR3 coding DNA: TGCGCCAGCAGCCCTGGTTGGGTGAGCAATCAGCCCCAGCATTTT.

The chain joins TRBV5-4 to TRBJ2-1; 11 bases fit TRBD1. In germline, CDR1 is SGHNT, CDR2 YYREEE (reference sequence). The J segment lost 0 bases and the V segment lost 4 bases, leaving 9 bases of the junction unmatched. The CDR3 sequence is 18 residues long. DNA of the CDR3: TGTGCCAGCAGCCGGGACAGGGGGTGGCCGAGCTCCTACAATGAGCAGTTCTTC. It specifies CASSRDRGWPSSYNEQFF.

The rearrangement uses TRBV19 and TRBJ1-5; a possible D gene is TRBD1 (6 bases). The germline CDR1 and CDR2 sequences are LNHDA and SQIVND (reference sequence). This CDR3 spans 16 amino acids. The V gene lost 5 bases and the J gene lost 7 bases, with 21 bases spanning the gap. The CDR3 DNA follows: TGTGCCAGTAGTGCGAGGACACCAAGGGGGGAGCAGCCCCAGCATTTT. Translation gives CASSARTPRGEQPQHF.

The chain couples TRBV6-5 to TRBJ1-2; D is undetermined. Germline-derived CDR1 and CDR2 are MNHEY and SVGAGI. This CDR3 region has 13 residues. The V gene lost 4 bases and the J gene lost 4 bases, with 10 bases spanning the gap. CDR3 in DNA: TGTGCCAGCAGTTTGACTACAAGCTATGGCTACACCTTC. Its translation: CASSLTTSYGYTF.

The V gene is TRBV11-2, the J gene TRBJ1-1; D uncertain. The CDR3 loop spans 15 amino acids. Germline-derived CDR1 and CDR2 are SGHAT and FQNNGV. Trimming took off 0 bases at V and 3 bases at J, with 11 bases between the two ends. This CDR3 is CASSLDPPRDTEAFF. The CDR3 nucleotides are TGTGCCAGCAGCTTAGACCCGCCCCGGGACACTGAAGCTTTCTTT.

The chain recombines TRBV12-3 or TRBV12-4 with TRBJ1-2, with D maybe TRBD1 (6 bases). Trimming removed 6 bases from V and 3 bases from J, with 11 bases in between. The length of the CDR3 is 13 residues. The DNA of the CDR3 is TGTGCCAGCAGACCTACAGGGTACTATGGCTACACCTTC. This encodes CASRPTGYYGYTF.

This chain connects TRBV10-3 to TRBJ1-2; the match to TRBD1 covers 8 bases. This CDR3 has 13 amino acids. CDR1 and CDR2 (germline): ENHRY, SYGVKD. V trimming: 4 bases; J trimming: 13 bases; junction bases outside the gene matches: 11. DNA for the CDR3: TGTGCCATCAGTGGGACGGACAGGGTTGAATTCACCTTC. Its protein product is CAISGTDRVEFTF.

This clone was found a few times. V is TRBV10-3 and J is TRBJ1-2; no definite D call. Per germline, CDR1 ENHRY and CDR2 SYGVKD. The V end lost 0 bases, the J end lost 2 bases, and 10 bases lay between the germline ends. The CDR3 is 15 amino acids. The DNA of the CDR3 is TGTGCCATCAGTGAGTCGGAGGGTTGGAACTATGGCTACACCTTC. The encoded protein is CAISESEGWNYGYTF.

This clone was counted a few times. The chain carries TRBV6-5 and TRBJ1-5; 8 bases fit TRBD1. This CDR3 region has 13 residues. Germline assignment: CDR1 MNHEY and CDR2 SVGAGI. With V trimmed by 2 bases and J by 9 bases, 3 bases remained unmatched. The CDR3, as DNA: TGTGCCAGCAGTTACGTCAGGGGGCGGCCCCAGCATTTT. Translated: CASSYVRGRPQHF.

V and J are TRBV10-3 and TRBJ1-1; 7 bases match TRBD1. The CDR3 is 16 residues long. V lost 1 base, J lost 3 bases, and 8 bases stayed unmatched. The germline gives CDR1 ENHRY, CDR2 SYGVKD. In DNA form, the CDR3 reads TGTGCCATCAGTGAGTTGGGCGGACAGGAGTACACTGAAGCTTTCTTT. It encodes CAISELGGQEYTEAFF.

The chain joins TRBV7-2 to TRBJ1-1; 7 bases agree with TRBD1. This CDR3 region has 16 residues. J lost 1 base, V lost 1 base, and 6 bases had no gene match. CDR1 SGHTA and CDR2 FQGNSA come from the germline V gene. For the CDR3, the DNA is TGTGCCAGCAGCTTAGTTTCACAGGGGAGGAACACTGAAGCTTTCTTT. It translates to CASSLVSQGRNTEAFF.

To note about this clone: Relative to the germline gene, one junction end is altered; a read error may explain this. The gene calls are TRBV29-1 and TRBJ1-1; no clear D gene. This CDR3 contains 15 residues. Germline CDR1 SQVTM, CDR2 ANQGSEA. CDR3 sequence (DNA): TGCAGCGTTGACGGGGTCCTCGGGGTGAACACTAAAGCTTTCTTT. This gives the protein CSVDGVLGVNTKAFF.

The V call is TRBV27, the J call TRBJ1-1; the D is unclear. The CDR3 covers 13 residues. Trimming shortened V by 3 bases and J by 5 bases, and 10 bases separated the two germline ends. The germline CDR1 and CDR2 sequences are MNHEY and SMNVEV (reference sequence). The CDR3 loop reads CASSFLGGTEAFF. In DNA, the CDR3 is TGTGCCAGCAGTTTTCTAGGAGGAACTGAAGCTTTCTTT.

CDR3 region: CASSLDQRRNTEAFF. In DNA, the CDR3 is TGTGCCAGCAGCTTAGACCAACGCCGAAACACTGAAGCTTTCTTT. The chain employs TRBV7-9 and TRBJ1-1, with no clear D. The CDR3 totals 15 residues. The germline V and J ends were trimmed by 1 base and 2 bases, with 11 bases remaining between them. Germline assignment: CDR1 SEHNR and CDR2 FQNEAQ (reference sequence).